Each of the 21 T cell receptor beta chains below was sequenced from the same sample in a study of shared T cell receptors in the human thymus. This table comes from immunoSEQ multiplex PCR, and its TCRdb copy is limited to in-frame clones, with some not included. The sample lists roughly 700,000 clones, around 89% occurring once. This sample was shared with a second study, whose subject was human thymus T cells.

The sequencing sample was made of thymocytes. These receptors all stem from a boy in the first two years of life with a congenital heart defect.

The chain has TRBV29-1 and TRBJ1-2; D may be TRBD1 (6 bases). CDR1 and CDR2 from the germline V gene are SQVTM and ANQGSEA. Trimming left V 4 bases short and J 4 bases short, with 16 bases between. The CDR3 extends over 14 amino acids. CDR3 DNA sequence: TGCAGCGTTGGGGGTGAAGGACAGTTCTATGGCTACACCTTC. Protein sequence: CSVGGEGQFYGYTF.

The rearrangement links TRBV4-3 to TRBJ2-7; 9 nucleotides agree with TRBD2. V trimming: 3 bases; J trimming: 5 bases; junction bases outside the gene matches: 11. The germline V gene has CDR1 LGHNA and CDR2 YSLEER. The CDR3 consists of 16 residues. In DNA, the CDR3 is TGCGCCAGCAGCCACTCTTGGCTAGCGGGATGCAACGAGCAGTACTTC. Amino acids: CASSHSWLAGCNEQYF.

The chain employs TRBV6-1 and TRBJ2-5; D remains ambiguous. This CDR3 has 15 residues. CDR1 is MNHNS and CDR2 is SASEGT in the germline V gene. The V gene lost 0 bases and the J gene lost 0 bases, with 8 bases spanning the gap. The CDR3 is CASSEARWYQETQYF. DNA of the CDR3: TGTGCCAGCAGTGAAGCGCGGTGGTACCAAGAGACCCAGTACTTC.

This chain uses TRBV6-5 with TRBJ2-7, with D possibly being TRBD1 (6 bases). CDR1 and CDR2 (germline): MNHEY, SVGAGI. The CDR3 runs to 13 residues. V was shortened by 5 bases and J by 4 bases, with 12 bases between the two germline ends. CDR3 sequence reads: CASSNGRGYEQYF. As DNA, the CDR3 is TGTGCCAGCAGTAACGGCAGGGGATACGAGCAGTACTTC.

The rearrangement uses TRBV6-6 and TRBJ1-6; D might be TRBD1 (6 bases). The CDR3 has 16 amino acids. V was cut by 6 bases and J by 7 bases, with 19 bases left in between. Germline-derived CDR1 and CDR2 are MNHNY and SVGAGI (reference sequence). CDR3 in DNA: TGTGCCAGCAGAGGGGGGGCAAGCCTGGGGAATTCACCCCTCCACTTT. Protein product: CASRGGASLGNSPLHF.

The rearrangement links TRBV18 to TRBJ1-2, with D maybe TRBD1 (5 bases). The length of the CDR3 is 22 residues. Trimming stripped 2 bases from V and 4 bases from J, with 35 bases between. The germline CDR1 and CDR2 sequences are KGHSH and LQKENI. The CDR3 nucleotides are TGTGCCAGCTCACCAAGCAGGGAGGAGGCTATGGCTACACCCGGAGGAGGCTATGGCTACACCTTC. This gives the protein CASSPSREEAMATPGGGYGYTF.

Here the CDR3 reads CASSVTGGETQYF. The CDR3 coding sequence is TGTGCCAGCAGCGTGACTGGGGGGGAGACCCAGTACTTC. V and J are TRBV9 and TRBJ2-5; a possible D gene is TRBD2 (6 bases). From germline, CDR1 is SGDLS and CDR2 YYNGEE. The CDR3 runs 13 residues. Trimming shortened V by 2 bases and J by 5 bases, and 10 bases separated the two germline ends.

This chain's CDR3 is CASRITGEQYF. The CDR3 bases are TGTGCCAGCCGCATCACCGGCGAGCAGTACTTC. The chain combines TRBV11-2 with TRBJ2-7; D is ambiguous. The CDR3 extends over 11 amino acids. Germline assignment: CDR1 SGHAT and CDR2 FQNNGV. With 8 bases removed from V and 6 bases from J, the gap between germline ends came to 11 bases.

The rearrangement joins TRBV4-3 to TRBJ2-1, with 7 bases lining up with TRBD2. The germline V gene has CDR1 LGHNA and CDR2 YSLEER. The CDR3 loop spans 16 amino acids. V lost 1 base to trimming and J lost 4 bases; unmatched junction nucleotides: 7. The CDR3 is CASSQGSSGQYNEQFF. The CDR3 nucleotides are TGCGCCAGCAGCCAAGGCTCTAGCGGACAATACAATGAGCAGTTCTTC.

In nucleotides, the CDR3 is TGCAGCGCGGAGACAGGGCCCACAGATACGCAGTATTTT. Protein product: CSAETGPTDTQYF. The chain recombines TRBV29-1 with TRBJ2-3, with 7 bases fitting TRBD1. Germline CDR1 is SQVTM and CDR2 is ANQGSEA. CDR3 length equals 13 residues. The V segment lost 7 bases and the J segment 2 bases; nucleotides outside the gene matches: 6.

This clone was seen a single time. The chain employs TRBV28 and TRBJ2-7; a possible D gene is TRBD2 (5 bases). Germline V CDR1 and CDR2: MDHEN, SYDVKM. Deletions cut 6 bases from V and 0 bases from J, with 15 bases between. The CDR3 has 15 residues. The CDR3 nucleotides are TGTGCCAGCAGAATGCTTAGCGCGAGCTCCTACGAGCAGTACTTC. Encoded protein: CASRMLSASSYEQYF.

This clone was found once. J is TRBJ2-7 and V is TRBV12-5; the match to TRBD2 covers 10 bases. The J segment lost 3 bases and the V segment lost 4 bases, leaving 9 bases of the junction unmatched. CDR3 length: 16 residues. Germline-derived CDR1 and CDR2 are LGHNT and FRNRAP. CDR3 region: CASGSSTSGPLYEQYF. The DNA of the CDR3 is TGTGCTAGTGGTTCCTCGACTAGCGGGCCTCTCTACGAGCAGTACTTC.

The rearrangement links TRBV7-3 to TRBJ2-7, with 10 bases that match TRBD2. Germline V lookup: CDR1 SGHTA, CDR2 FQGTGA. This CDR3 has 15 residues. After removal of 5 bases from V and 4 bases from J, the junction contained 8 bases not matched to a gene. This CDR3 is CASSQHSSGRYEQYF. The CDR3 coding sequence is TGTGCCAGCAGCCAACACAGTAGCGGGAGGTACGAGCAGTACTTC.

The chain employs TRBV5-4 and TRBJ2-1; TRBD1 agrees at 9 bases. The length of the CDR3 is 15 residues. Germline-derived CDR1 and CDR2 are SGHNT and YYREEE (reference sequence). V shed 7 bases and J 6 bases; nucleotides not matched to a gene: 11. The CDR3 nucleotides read TGTGCCAGCCGAAAATCGACAGGGGGGGGCAATGAGCAGTTCTTC. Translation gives CASRKSTGGGNEQFF.

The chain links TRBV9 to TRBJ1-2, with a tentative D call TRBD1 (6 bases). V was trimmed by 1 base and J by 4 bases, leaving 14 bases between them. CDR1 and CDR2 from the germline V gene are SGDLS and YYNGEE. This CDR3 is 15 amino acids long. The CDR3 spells CASSVRWGGIYGYTF. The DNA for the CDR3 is TGTGCCAGCAGCGTACGTTGGGGGGGCATCTATGGCTACACCTTC.

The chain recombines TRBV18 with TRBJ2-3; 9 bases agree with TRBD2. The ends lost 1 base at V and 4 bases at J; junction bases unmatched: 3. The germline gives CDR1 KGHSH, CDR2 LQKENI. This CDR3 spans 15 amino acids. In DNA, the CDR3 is TGTGCCAGCTCACCACTGGGACTAGCCCCAGATACGCAGTATTTT. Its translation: CASSPLGLAPDTQYF. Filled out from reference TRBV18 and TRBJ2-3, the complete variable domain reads NAGVMQNPRHLVRRRGQEARLRCSPMKGHSHVYWYRQLPEEGLKFMVYLQKENIIDESGMPKERFSAEFPKEGPSILRIQQVVRGDSAAYFCASSPLGLAPDTQYFGPGTRLTVL.

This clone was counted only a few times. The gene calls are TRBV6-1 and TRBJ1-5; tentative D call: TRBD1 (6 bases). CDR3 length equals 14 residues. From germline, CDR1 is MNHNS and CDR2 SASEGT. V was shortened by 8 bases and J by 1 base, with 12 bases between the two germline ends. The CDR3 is CASGGQGSNQPQHF. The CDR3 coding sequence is TGTGCCAGCGGGGGCCAGGGAAGCAATCAGCCCCAGCATTTT.

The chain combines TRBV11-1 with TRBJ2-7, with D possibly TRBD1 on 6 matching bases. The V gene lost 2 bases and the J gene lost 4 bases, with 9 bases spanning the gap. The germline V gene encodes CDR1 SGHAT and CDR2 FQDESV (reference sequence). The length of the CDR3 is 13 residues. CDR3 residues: CASSLRTAYEQYF. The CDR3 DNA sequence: TGTGCCAGCAGCTTACGGACAGCTTACGAGCAGTACTTC. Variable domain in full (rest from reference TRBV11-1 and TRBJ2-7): EAEVAQSPRYKITEKSQAVAFWCDPISGHATLYWYRQILGQGPELLVQFQDESVVDDSQLPKDRFSAERLKGVDSTLKIQPAELGDSAMYLCASSLRTAYEQYFGPGTRLTVT.

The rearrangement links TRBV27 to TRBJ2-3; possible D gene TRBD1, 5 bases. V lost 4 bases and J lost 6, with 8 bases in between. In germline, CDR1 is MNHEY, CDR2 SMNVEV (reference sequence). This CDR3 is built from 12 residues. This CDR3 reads CASSSNRDTQYF. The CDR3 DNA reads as TGTGCCAGCAGTTCAAACAGGGATACGCAGTATTTT.

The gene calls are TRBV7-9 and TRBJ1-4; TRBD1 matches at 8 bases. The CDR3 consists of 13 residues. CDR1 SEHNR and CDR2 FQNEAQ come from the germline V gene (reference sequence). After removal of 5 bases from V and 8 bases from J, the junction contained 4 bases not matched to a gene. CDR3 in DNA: TGTGCCAGCAGCGGGACAGGTCGGGAAAAACTGTTTTTT. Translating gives CASSGTGREKLFF.

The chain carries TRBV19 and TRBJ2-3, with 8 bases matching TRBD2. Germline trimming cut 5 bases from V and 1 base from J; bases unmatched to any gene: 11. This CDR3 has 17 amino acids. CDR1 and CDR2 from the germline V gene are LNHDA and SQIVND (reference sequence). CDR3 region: CASSRPETTSGTDTQYF. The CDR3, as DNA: TGTGCCAGTAGTCGACCCGAAACGACTAGCGGCACAGATACGCAGTATTTT.